Below are 12 T cell receptor beta chains sequenced from a single sample in a study of T cell responses to AZD1222 COVID-19 vaccine. TCRdb's table, derived via immunoSEQ multiplex PCR, lists solely in-frame clones and lacks some. The data contain about 150,000 clones, around 89% of them singletons. Sequenced material: peripheral blood, taken on day 0 of AZD1222 vaccination. Receptors originate from an adult in good health.

This chain links TRBV5-8 with TRBJ2-5, with D perhaps TRBD2 (6 bases). From germline, CDR1 is SGHTS and CDR2 YDEGEE. Trimming took off 2 bases at V and 2 bases at J, with 7 bases between the two ends. This CDR3 has 13 amino acids. In nucleotides, the CDR3 is TGTGCCAGCAGCTTCGGGACTCAAGAGACCCAGTACTTC. It yields the protein CASSFGTQETQYF. Full variable domain (remainder filled in from reference TRBV5-8 and TRBJ2-5): EAGVTQSPTHLIKTRGQQATLRCSPISGHTSVYWYQQALGLGLQFLLWYDEGEERNRGNFPPRFSGRQFPNYSSELNVNALELEDSALYLCASSFGTQETQYFGPGTRLLVL.

The V call is TRBV20-1, the J call TRBJ2-4; D is uncertain. The V gene lost 3 bases and the J gene lost 2 bases, with 2 bases spanning the gap. CDR1 is DFQATT, CDR2 SNEGSKA, per germline (reference sequence). This CDR3 has 11 residues. CDR3 sequence (DNA): TGCAGTGCTAGCACCAAAAACATTCAGTACTTC. This sequence encodes CSASTKNIQYF.

In this sample, this clone turned up once. The rearrangement joins TRBV4-1 to TRBJ1-5; D perhaps matches TRBD1 (5 bases). Trimming shortened V by 1 base and J by 8 bases, and 15 bases separated the two germline ends. The CDR3 has 15 residues. Germline V gene sequence: CDR1 MGHRA, CDR2 YSYEKL. The CDR3 reads CASSQAQGGVEPQHF. CDR3 sequence (DNA): TGCGCCAGCAGCCAAGCTCAGGGTGGTGTGGAGCCCCAGCATTTT.

The chain recombines TRBV4-1 with TRBJ2-5; D tentatively reads TRBD1 or TRBD2 (5 bases each). The CDR3 runs 14 residues. V was pared by 1 base and J by 5 bases, with 11 bases between. Germline CDR1 reads MGHRA; CDR2 reads YSYEKL. CDR3 bases: TGCGCCAGCAGCCAAGTTGGGGGTTTGGAGACCCAGTACTTC. Protein product: CASSQVGGLETQYF.

The CDR3 reads CASSFSGWAYEQYF. In nucleotides, the CDR3 is TGTGCCAGCAGTTTTAGCGGGTGGGCCTACGAGCAGTACTTC. J is TRBJ2-7 and V is TRBV28; 7 nucleotides agree with TRBD2. CDR3 length: 14 amino acids. Trimming at V came to 3 bases and at J to 2 bases, leaving 4 bases not matched to a gene. The germline gives CDR1 MDHEN, CDR2 SYDVKM.

The rearrangement joins TRBV29-1 to TRBJ1-1; D unresolved. With 4 bases removed from V and 1 base from J, the gap between germline ends came to 7 bases. CDR1 is SQVTM, CDR2 ANQGSEA, per germline. The CDR3 is 12 residues long. The chain's CDR3 is CSVVVGNTEAFF. CDR3 DNA: TGCAGCGTTGTCGTAGGGAACACTGAAGCTTTCTTT.

Written as DNA, the CDR3 is TGTGCCAGCAGTATTCAGGACCAAGAGACCCAGTACTTC. This sequence encodes CASSIQDQETQYF. The chain combines TRBV27 with TRBJ2-5; no clear D. CDR1 and CDR2 from the germline V gene are MNHEY and SMNVEV (reference sequence). This CDR3 contains 13 residues. Trimming stripped 5 bases from V and 0 bases from J, with 7 bases between.

This chain connects TRBV5-1 to TRBJ2-3, with D uncertain. Looked up from germline, CDR1 is SGHRS and CDR2 is YFSETQ. The CDR3 covers 12 residues. The V gene lost 4 bases and the J gene lost 2 bases, with 5 bases spanning the gap. The CDR3 DNA reads as TGCGCCAGCAGCCAACCCACAGATACGCAGTATTTT. Protein: CASSQPTDTQYF.

This chain joins TRBV6-5 and TRBJ1-4; 8 bases are a match to TRBD1. The V gene end was trimmed by 5 bases and the J gene end by 2 bases; junction bases not matched to a gene: 4. The CDR3 length is 15 residues. Germline lookup yields CDR1 MNHEY and CDR2 SVGAGI. CDR3 sequence: CASSPGQGTNEKLFF. The CDR3, as DNA: TGTGCCAGCAGTCCTGGACAGGGCACTAATGAAAAACTGTTTTTT.

The chain carries TRBV28 and TRBJ1-2, with 7 bases fitting TRBD1. CDR1 MDHEN and CDR2 SYDVKM come from the germline V gene. Trimming took 3 bases from V and 8 from J; bases not matched to a gene: 9. The CDR3 length is 14 residues. In DNA, the CDR3 is TGTGCCAGCAGTTTGCTGACAGGGCGCGCGGGCTACACCTTC. It specifies CASSLLTGRAGYTF.

The gene calls are TRBV7-9 and TRBJ2-3; tentatively, D is TRBD1 (5 bases). The CDR3 has 16 residues. V was trimmed by 5 bases and J by 0 bases, leaving 15 bases between them. CDR1 is SEHNR and CDR2 is FQNEAQ in the germline V gene (reference sequence). The CDR3 sequence: CASSNRQRSSTDTQYF. DNA for the CDR3: TGTGCCAGCAGCAATAGACAGAGGTCTAGCACAGATACGCAGTATTTT. Combining the CDR3 with reference TRBV7-9 and TRBJ2-3 gives the whole variable domain DTGVSQNPRHKITKRGQNVTFRCDPISEHNRLYWYRQTLGQGPEFLTYFQNEAQLEKSRLLSDRFSAERPKGSFSTLEIQRTEQGDSAMYLCASSNRQRSSTDTQYFGPGTRLTVL.

The chain has TRBV4-3 and TRBJ2-4, with D possibly TRBD1 on 5 matching bases. Germline V CDR1 and CDR2: LGHNA, YSLEER. V lost 0 bases, J lost 7 bases, and 10 bases lay in between. The CDR3 is 14 residues long. The CDR3 reads CASSQEPTENIQYF. In DNA form, the CDR3 reads TGCGCCAGCAGCCAAGAACCGACAGAGAACATTCAGTACTTC.